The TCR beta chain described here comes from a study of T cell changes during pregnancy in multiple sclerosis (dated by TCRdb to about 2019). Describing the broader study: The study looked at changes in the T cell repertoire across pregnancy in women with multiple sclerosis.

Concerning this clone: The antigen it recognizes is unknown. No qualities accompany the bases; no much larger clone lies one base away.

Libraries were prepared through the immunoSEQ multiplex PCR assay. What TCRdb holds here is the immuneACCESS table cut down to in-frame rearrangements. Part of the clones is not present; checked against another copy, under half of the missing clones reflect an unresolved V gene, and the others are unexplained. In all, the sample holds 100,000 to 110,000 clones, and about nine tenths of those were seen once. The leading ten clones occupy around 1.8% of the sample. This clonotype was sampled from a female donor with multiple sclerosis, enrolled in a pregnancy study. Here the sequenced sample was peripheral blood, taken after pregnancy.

The nucleotides are TGTGCCTGCCTAGGCGAGAGCACAGATACGCAGTATTTT. This translates into CACLGESTDTQYF. In this chain, TRBV30 is recombined with TRBJ2-3, with no confident D gene call. Relative to germline, V is 6 bases shorter and J is 0 bases shorter, with 10 bases between their ends. The CDR3 spans 13 residues, from the cysteine through the phenylalanine. The sequence is cut down to CDR3 DNA, 39 bases in frame from base 1. Via the germline V gene (reference sequence), CDR1 is GTSNPN and CDR2 SVGIG.